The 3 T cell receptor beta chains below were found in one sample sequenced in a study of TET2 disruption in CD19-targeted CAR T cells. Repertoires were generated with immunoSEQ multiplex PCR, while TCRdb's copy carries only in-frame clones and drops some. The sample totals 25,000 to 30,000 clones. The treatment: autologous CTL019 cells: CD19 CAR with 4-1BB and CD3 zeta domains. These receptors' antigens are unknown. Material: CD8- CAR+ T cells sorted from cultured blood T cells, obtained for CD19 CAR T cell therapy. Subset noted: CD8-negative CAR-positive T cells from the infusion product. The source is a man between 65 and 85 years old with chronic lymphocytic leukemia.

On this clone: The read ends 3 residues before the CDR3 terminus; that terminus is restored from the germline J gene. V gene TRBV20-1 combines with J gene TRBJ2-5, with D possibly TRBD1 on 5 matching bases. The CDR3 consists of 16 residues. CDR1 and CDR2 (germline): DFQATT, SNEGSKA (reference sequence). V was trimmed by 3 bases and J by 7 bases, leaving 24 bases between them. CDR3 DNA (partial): TGCAGTGCTAGCTTTAGTTACCTCGACAGCCCGGCGACC. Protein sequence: CSASFSYLDSPAT. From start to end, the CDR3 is CSASFSYLDSPATQYF.

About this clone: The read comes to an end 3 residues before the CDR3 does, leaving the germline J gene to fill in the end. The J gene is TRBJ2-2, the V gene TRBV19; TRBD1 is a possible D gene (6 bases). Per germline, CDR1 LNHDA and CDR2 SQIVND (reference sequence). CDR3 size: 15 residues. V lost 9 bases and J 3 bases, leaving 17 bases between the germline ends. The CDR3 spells CASRGLAGDTGELFF. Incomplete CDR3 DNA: TGTGCCAGCAGAGGGTTGGCAGGGGACACCGGGGAG.

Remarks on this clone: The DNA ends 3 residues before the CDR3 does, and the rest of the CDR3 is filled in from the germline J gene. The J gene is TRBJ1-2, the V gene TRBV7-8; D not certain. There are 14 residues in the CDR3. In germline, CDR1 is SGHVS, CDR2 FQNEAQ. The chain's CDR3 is CASSLGVTNNDYTF. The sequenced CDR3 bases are TGTGCCAGCAGCTTAGGGGTGACTAACAATGAC.